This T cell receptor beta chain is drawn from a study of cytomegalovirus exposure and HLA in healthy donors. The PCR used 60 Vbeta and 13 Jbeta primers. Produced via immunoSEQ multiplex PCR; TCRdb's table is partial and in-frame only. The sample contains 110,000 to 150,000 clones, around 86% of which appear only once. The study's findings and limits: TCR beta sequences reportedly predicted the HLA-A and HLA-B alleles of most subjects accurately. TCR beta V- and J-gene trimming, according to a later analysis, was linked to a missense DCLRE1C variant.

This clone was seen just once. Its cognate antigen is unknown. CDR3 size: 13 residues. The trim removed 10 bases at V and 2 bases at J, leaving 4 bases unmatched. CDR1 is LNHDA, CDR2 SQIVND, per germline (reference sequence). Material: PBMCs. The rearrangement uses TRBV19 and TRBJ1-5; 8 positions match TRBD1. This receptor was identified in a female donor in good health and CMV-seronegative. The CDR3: CATQTGGNQPQHF. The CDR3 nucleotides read TGTGCCACCCAGACAGGGGGCAATCAGCCCCAGCATTTT.